This T cell receptor beta chain appears in the sequencing data of a study of blood T cell repertoires in COVID-19. Study summary: Italy, Spain and the United States were the sources of the convalescent and acute COVID-19 samples. In each case, the material was cDNA or gDNA derived from T cells, B-cell-depleted T cells, or PBMCs.

CDR3 length equals 15 residues. CDR1 SGDLS and CDR2 YYNGEE come from the germline V gene. Deletions cut 0 bases from V and 0 bases from J, with 6 bases between. The assay was immunoSEQ multiplex PCR, and TCRdb's table has in-frame clones only and misses some. Of 95,000 to 110,000 clones listed, approximately 80% are singletons. The specimen sequenced was peripheral blood. This chain joins TRBV9 and TRBJ1-4; D is undetermined. The receptor was derived from a man between 60 and 70 years old with acute or convalescent COVID-19. The CDR3 reads CASSVGSPTNEKLFF. The CDR3 coding sequence is TGTGCCAGCAGCGTAGGCAGTCCAACTAATGAAAAACTGTTTTTT.